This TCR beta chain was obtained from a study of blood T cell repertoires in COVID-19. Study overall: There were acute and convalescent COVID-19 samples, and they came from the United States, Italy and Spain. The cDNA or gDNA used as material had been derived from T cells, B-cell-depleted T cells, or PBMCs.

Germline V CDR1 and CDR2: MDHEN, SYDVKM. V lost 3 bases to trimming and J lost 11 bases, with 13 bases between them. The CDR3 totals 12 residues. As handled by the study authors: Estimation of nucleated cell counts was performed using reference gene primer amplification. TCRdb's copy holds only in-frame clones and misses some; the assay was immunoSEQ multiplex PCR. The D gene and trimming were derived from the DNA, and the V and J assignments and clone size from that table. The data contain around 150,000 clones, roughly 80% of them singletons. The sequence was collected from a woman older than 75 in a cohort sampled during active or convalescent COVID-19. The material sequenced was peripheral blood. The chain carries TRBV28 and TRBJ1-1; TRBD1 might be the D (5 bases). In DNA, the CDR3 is TGTGCCAGCAGTTTGCTCCAGGGTGGTGCTTTCTTT. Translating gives CASSLLQGGAFF.